Listed below are T cell receptor beta chains from one sample, sequenced in a study of spatial heterogeneity in lung cancer. TCRdb itself ran the 5' RACE reads through MiXCR, one entry per CDR3 protein. The sample shows some 5,000 distinct CDR3 sequences, roughly 6.4% of them seen only once. The specimen comprised lung tumor tissue, sampled at surgery. All receptors derive from a male donor with early-stage non-small cell lung cancer. Each CDR3 is given with its conserved first and last residue. The D gene is left open where the match is weak.

>TRBJ1-2|TRBV25-1|.
CASGGQGGYTF
>TRBJ2-7|TRBV4-1|.
CASSLGPWGYEQYF
>TRBJ2-1|TRBV29-1|TRBD2
CSAVGLAGYLSYNEQFF
>TRBJ1-6|TRBV5-8|.
CASSLGPRDSPLHF
>TRBJ1-6|TRBV6-5|.
CASSYNGPRSPLHF
>TRBJ2-1|TRBV11-2|.
CASTPYNEQFF
>TRBJ2-7|TRBV4-3|.
CASSQAQGRYEQYF
>TRBJ2-3|TRBV4-1|.
CASSQVNAPVTQYF
>TRBJ1-5|TRBV28|TRBD1
CASSLLPGQGLQPQHF
>TRBJ2-5|TRBV3-1|.
CASSQEWDTGETQYF
>TRBJ2-6|TRBV28|.
CASSRGWVSGANVLTF
>TRBJ1-1|TRBV6-1|.
CASRGPWKGKNTEAFF
>TRBJ2-5|TRBV5-1|.
CASSLESGFQETQYF
>TRBJ2-6|TRBV6-4|.
CASSPIHSGANVLTF
>TRBJ2-7|TRBV3-1|TRBD1
CASSPLTDRGTYEQYF
>TRBJ2-2|TRBV9|.
CASSVARETGELFF
>TRBJ2-7|TRBV4-2|TRBD1
CASSRQDRGQYEQYF
>TRBJ2-1|TRBV20-1|TRBD2
CSAREPGLAGVGSYNEQFF
>TRBJ1-5|TRBV6-2/TRBV6-3|TRBD1
CASRLPGQGHQPQHF
>TRBJ1-1|TRBV6-5|.
CASSYMAGVNTEAFF
>TRBJ2-7|TRBV7-8|TRBD1
CASSVGQAYEQYF
>TRBJ2-7|TRBV20-1|TRBD2
CSARAGDAYEQYF
>TRBJ1-6|TRBV6-1|.
CAWGGEVLRSPLHF
>TRBJ2-5|TRBV28|.
CASSRSSARGEETQYF
>TRBJ1-2|TRBV7-2|TRBD1
CASSPGGQGRIQNGYTF
>TRBJ1-1|TRBV11-2|.
CASSYIYLTEAFF
>TRBJ2-5|TRBV18|.
CASSPFSIGGRETQYF
>TRBJ2-5|TRBV3-1|.
CASSQDPGGIQETQYF
>TRBJ2-7|TRBV11-2|TRBD1
CASSSTRQGFSYEQYF
>TRBJ1-6|TRBV7-6|.
CASSLRNSPLHF
>TRBJ2-2|TRBV14|.
CASSQGTANTGELFF
>TRBJ2-1|TRBV7-2|.
CASSLDPALGGQFF
>TRBJ2-1|TRBV7-6|.
CASSFSVTGYNEQFF
>TRBJ2-3|TRBV4-3|.
CASSGSSTDTQYF